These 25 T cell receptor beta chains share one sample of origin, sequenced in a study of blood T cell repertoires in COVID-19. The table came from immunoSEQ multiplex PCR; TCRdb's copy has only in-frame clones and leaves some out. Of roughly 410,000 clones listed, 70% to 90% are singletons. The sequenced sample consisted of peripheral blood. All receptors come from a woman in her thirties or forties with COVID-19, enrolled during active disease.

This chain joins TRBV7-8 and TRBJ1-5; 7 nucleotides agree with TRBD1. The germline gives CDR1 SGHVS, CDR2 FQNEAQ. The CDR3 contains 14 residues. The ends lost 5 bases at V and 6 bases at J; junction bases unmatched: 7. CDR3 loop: CASSPLDRTQPQHF. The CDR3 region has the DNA TGTGCCAGCAGCCCGCTGGACAGGACTCAGCCCCAGCATTTT. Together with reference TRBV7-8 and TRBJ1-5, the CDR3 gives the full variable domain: GAGVSQSPRYKVAKRGQDVALRCDPISGHVSLFWYQQALGQGPEFLTYFQNEAQLDKSGLPSDRFFAERPEGSVSTLKIQRTQQEDSAVYLCASSPLDRTQPQHFGDGTRLSIL.

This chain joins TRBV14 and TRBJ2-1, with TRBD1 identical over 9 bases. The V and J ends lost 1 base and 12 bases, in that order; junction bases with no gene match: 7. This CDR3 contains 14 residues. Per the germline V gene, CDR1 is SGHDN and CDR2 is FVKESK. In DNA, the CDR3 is TGTGCCAGCAGCCAAGGCAACAGGGGGCAGCGGCAGTTCTTC. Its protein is CASSQGNRGQRQFF.

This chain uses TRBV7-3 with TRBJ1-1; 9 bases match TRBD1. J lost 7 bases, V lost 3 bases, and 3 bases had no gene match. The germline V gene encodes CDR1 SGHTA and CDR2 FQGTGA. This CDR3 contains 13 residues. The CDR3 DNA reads TGTGCCAGCAGCTTTTCGACAGGGGGTGAAGCTTTCTTT. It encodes CASSFSTGGEAFF.

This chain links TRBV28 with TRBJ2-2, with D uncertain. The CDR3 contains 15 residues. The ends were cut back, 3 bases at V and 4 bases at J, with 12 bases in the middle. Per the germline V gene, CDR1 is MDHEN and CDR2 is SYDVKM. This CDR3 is CASSLEISSTGELFF. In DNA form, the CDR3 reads TGTGCCAGCAGTTTGGAGATCTCGAGCACCGGGGAGCTGTTTTTT.

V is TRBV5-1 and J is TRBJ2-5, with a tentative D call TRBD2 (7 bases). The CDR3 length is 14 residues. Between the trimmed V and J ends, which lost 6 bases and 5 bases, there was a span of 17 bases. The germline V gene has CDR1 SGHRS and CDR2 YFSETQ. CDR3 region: CASTSAGAGETQYF. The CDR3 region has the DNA TGCGCCAGCACCTCCGCGGGGGCGGGGGAGACCCAGTACTTC.

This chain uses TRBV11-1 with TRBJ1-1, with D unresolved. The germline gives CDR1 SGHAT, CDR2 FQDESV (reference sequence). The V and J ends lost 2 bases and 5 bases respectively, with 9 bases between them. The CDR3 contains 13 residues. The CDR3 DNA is TGTGCCAGCAGCTTACTAGCGGGGACTGAAGCTTTCTTT. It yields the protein CASSLLAGTEAFF.

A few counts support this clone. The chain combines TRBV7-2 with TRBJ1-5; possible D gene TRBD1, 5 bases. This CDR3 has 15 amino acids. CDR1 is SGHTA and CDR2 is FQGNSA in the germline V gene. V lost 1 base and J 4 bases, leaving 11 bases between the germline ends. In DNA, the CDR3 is TGTGCCAGCAGCTTAGTGGGGGGAGAGAATCAGCCCCAGCATTTT. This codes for CASSLVGGENQPQHF.

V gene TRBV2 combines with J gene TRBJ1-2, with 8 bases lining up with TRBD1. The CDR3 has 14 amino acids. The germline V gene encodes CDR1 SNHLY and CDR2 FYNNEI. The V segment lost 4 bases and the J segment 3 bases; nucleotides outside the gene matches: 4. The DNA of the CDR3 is TGTGCCAGCAGTGTCCAGGGGGCAGACTATGGCTACACCTTC. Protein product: CASSVQGADYGYTF.

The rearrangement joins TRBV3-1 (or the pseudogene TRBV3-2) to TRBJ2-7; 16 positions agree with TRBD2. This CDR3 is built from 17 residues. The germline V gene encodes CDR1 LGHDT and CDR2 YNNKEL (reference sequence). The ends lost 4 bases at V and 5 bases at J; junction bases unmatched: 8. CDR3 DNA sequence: TGTGCCAGCAGCCTACCGGGACTAGCGGGAGGGTCCCACGAGCAGTACTTC. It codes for CASSLPGLAGGSHEQYF.

The CDR3 region is CASKTDRGGNTIYF. The CDR3 DNA sequence: TGTGCCAGCAAGACAGACAGGGGTGGAAACACCATATATTTT. V gene TRBV27 combines with J gene TRBJ1-3; 8 bases agree with TRBD1. This CDR3 region has 14 residues. CDR1 MNHEY and CDR2 SMNVEV come from the germline V gene (reference sequence). V lost 7 bases and J lost 3; bases outside the gene matches: 5.

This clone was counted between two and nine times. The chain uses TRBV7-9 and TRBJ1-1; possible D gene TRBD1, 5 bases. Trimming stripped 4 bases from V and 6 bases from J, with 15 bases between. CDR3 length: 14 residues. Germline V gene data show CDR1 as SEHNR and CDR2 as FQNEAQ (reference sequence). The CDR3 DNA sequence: TGTGCCAGCAGCTCTACTCAGGGCTTCCCTGAAGCTTTCTTT. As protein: CASSSTQGFPEAFF.

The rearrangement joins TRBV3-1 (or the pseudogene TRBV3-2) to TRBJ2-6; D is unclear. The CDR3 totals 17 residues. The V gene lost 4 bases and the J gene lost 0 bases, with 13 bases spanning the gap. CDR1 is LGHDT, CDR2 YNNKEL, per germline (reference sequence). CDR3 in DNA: TGTGCCAGCAGCCCCCTAGGTGCGGCCTCTGGGGCCAACGTCCTGACTTTC. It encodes CASSPLGAASGANVLTF.

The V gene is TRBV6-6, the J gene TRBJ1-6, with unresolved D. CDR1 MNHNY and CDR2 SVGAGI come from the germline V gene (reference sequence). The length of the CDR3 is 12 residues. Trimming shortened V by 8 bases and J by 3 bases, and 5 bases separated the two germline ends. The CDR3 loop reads CASGSYNSPLHF. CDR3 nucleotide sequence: TGTGCCAGCGGCAGCTATAATTCACCCCTCCACTTT.

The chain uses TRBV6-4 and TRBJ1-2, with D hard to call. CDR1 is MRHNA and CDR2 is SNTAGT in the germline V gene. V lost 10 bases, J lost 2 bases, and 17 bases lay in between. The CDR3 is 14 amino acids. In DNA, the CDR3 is TGTGCCACCCGGGAAGGACCGGGGAACTATGGCTACACCTTC. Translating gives CATREGPGNYGYTF.

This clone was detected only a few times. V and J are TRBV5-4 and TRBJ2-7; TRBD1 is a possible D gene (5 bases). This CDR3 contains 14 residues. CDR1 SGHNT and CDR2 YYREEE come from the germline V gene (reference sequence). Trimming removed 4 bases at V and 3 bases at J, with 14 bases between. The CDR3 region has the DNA TGTGCCAGCAGCAGCCTCGACAGCATCTACGAGCAGTACTTC. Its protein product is CASSSLDSIYEQYF.

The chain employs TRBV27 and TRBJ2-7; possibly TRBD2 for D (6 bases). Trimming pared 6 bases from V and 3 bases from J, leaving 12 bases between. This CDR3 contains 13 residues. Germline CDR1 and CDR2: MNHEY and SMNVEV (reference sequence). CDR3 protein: CASRPGLLYEQYF. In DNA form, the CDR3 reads TGTGCCAGCAGACCGGGACTGCTCTACGAGCAGTACTTC.

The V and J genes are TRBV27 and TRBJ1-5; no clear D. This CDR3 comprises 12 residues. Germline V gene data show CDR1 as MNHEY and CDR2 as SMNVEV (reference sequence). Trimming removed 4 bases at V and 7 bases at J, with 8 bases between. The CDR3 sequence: CASSWNGQPQHF. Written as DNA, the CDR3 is TGTGCCAGCAGTTGGAACGGGCAGCCCCAGCATTTT.

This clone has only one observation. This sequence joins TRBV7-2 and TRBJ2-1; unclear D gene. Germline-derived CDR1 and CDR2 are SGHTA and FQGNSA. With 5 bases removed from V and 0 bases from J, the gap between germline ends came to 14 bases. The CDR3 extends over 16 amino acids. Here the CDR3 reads CASSPHSDGSYNEQFF. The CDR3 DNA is TGTGCCAGCAGCCCACATTCCGATGGCTCCTACAATGAGCAGTTCTTC.

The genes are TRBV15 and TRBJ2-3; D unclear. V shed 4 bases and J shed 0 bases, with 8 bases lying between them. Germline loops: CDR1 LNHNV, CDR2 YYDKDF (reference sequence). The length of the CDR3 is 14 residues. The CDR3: CATSTRASTDTQYF. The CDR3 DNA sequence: TGTGCCACCAGCACCCGAGCTAGCACAGATACGCAGTATTTT. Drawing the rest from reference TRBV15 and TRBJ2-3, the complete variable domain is DAMVIQNPRYQVTQFGKPVTLSCSQTLNHNVMYWYQQKSSQAPKLLFHYYDKDFNNEADTPDNFQSRRPNTSFCFLDIRSPGLGDTAMYLCATSTRASTDTQYFGPGTRLTVL.

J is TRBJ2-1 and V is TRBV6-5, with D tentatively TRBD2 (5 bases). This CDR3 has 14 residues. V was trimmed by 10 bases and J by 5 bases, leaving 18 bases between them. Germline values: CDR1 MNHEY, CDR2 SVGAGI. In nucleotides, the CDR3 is TGTGCCAACGGGGAGCGGAGCCTTAACAATGAGCAGTTCTTC. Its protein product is CANGERSLNNEQFF.

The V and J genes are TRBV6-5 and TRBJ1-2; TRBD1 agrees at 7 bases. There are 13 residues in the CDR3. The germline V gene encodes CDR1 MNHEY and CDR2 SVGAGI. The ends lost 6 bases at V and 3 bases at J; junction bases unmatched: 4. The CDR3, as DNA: TGTGCCAGCAGCCCAGGGGGAGACTATGGCTACACCTTC. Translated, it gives CASSPGGDYGYTF.

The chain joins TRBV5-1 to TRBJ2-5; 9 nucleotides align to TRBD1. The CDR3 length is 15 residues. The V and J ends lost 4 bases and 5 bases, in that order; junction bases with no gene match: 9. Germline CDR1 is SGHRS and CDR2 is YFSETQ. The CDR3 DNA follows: TGCGCCAGCAGCGGGGGGACAGGGAGCGTCGAGACCCAGTACTTC. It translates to CASSGGTGSVETQYF.

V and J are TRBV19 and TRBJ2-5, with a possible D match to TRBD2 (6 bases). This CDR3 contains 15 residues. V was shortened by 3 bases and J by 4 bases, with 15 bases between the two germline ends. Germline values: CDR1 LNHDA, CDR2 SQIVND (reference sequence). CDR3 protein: CASSIVTAGRETQYF. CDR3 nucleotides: TGTGCCAGTAGTATCGTGACGGCGGGAAGAGAGACCCAGTACTTC.

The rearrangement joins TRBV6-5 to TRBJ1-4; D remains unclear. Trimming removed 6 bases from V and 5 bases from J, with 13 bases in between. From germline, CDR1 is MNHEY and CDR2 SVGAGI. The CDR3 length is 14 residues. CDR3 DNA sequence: TGTGCCAGCAGCCCCGCCGGCGGGAATGAAAAACTGTTTTTT. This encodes CASSPAGGNEKLFF.

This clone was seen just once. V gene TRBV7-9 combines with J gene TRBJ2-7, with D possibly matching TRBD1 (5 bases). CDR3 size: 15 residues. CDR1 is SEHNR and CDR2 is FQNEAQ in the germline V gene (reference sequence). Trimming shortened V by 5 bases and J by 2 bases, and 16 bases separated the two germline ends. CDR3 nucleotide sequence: TGTGCCAGCAGCCCCCAGGGTGGTCTAGCCTACGAGCAGTACTTC. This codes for CASSPQGGLAYEQYF.